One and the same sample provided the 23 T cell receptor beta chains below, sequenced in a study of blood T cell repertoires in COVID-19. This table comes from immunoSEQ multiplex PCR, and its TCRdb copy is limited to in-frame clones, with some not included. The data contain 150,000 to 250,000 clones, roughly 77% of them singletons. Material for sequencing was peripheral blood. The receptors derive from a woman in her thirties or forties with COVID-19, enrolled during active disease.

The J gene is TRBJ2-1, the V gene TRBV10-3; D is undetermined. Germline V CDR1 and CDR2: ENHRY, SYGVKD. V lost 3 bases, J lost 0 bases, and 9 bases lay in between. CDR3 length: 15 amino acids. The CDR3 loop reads CAISDPLSSYNEQFF. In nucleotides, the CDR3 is TGTGCCATCAGTGATCCACTGAGCTCCTACAATGAGCAGTTCTTC.

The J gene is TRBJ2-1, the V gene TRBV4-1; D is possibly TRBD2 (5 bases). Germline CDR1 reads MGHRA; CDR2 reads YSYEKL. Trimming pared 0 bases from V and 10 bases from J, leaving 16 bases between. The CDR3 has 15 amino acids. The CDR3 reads CASSQEASFGGEQFF. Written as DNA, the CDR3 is TGCGCCAGCAGCCAAGAAGCATCCTTTGGAGGAGAGCAGTTCTTC.

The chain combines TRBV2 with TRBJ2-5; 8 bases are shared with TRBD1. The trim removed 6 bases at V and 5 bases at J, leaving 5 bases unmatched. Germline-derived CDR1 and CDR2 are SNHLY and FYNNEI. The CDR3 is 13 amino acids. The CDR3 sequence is CASRLTGVETQYF. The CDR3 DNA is TGTGCCAGCAGGCTGACAGGGGTCGAGACCCAGTACTTC. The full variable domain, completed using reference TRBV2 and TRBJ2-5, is EPEVTQTPSHQVTQMGQEVILRCVPISNHLYFYWYRQILGQKVEFLVSFYNNEISEKSEIFDDQFSVERPDGSNFTLKIRSTKLEDSAMYFCASRLTGVETQYFGPGTRLLVL.

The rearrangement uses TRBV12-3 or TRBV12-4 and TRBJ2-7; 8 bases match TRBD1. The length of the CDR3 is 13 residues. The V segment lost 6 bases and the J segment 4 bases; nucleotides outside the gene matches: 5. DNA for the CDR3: TGTGCCAGCAGCTCACAGGGGGTATACGAGCAGTACTTC. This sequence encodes CASSSQGVYEQYF.

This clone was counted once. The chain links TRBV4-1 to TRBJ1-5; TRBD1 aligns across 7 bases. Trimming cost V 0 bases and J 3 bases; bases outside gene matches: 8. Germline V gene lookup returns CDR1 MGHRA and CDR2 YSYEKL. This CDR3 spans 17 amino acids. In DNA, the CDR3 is TGCGCCAGCAGCCAAGAGGTAACAGGGGCCCTCAATCAGCCCCAGCATTTT. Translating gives CASSQEVTGALNQPQHF.

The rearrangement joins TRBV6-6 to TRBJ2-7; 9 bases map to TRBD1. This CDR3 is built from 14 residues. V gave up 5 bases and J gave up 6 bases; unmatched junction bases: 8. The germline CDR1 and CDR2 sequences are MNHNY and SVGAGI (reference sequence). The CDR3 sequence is CASSTRDRAGEQYF. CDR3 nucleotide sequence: TGTGCCAGCAGTACCCGGGACAGGGCGGGCGAGCAGTACTTC.

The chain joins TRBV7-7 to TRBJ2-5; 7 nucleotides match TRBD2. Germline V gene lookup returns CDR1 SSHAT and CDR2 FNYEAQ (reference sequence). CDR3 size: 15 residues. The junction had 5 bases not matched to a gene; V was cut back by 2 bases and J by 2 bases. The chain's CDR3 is CASSLRWGGQETQYF. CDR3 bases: TGTGCCAGCAGCTTACGCTGGGGGGGGCAAGAGACCCAGTACTTC.

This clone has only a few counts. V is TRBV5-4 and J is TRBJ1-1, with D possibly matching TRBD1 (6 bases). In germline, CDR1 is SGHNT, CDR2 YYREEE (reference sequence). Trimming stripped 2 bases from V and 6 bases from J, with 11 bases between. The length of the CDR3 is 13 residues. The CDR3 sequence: CASSFRGGAEAFF. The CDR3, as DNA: TGTGCCAGCAGCTTTAGAGGGGGGGCTGAAGCTTTCTTT. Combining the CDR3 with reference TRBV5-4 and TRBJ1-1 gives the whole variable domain ETGVTQSPTHLIKTRGQQVTLRCSSQSGHNTVSWYQQALGQGPQFIFQYYREEENGRGNFPPRFSGLQFPNYSSELNVNALELDDSALYLCASSFRGGAEAFFGQGTRLTVV.

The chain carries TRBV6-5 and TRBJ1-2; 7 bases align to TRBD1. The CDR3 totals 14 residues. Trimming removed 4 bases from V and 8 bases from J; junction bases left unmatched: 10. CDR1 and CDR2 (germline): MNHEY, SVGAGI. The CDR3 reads CASSFHGQDMGYTF. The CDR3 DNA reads TGTGCCAGCAGTTTCCACGGACAGGATATGGGCTACACCTTC.

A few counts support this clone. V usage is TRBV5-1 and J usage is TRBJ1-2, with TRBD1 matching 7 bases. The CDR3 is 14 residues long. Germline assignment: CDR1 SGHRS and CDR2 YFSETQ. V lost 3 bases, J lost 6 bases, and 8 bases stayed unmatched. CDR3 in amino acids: CASSWDRPFDGYTF. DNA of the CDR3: TGCGCCAGCAGCTGGGACAGACCTTTTGATGGCTACACCTTC. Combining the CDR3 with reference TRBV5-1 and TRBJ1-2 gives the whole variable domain KAGVTQTPRYLIKTRGQQVTLSCSPISGHRSVSWYQQTPGQGLQFLFEYFSETQRNKGNFPGRFSGRQFSNSRSEMNVSTLELGDSALYLCASSWDRPFDGYTFGSGTRLTVV.

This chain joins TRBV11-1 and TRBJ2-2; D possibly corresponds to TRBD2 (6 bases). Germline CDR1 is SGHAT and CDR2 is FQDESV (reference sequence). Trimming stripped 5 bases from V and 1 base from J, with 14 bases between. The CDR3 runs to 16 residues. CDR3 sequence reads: CASSPRTTKNTGELFF. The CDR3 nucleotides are TGTGCCAGCAGCCCCCGGACTACCAAGAACACCGGGGAGCTGTTTTTT.

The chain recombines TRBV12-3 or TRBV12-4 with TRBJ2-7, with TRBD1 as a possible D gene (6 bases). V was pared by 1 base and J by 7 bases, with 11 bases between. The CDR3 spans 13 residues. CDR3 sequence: CASSLDTGREQYF. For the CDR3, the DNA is TGTGCCAGCAGTTTAGACACAGGGCGGGAGCAGTACTTC.

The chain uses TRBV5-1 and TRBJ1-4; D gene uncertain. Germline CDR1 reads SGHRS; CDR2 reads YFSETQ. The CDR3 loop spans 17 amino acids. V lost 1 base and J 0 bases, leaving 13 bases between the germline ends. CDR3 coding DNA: TGCGCCAGCAGCTTGTTCTCCCCCGTCGCAACTAATGAAAAACTGTTTTTT. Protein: CASSLFSPVATNEKLFF.

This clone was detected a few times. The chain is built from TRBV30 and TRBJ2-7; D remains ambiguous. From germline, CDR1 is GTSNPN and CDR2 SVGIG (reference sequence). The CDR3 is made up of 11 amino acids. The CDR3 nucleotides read TGTGCATTCCGAGCCCCATACGAGCAGTACTTC. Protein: CAFRAPYEQYF.

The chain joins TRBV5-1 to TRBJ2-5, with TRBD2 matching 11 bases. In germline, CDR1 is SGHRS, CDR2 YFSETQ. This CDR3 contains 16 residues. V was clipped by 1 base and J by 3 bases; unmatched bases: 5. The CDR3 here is CASSLISGGAKETQYF. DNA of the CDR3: TGCGCCAGCAGCTTGATTAGCGGGGGGGCAAAAGAGACCCAGTACTTC.

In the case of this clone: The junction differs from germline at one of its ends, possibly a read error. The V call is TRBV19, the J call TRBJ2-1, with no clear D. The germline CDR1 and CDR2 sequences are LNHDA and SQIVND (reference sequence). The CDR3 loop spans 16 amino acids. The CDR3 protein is CASSIDRRLPYSEQFF. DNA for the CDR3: TGTGCCAGTAGTATAGATCGTCGGCTCCCCTACAGTGAGCAGTTCTTC.

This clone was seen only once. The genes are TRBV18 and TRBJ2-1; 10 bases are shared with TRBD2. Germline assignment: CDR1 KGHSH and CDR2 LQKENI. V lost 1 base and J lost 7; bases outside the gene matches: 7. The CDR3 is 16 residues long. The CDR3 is CASSPRAGGEVNEQFF. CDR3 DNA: TGTGCCAGCTCACCACGAGCGGGAGGGGAGGTTAATGAGCAGTTCTTC.

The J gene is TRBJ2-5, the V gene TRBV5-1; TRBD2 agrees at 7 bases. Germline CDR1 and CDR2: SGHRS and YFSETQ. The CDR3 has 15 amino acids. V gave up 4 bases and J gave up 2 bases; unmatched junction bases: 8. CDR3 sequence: CASSHGAGTQETQYF. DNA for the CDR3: TGCGCCAGCAGCCACGGAGCGGGGACTCAAGAGACCCAGTACTTC.

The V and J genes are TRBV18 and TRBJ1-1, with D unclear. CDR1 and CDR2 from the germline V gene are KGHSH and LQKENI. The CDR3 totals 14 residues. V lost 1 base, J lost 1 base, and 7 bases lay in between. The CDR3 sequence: CASSPLPQNTEAFF. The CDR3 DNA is TGTGCCAGCTCACCACTTCCACAGAACACTGAAGCTTTCTTT.

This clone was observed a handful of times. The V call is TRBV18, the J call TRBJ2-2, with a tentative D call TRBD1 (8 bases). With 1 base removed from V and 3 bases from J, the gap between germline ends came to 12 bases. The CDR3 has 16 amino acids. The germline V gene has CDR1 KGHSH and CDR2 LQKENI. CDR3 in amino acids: CASSPRQGRDTGELFF. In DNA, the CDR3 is TGTGCCAGCTCACCACGACAGGGGAGGGACACCGGGGAGCTGTTTTTT.

The chain's CDR3 is CASRGTADTQYF. The CDR3 DNA reads as TGTGCCAGTAGGGGGACAGCTGATACGCAGTATTTT. V and J are TRBV19 and TRBJ2-3; TRBD1 agrees at 7 bases. The CDR3 is made up of 12 amino acids. The trim removed 6 bases at V and 6 bases at J, leaving 3 bases unmatched. From germline, CDR1 is LNHDA and CDR2 SQIVND (reference sequence).

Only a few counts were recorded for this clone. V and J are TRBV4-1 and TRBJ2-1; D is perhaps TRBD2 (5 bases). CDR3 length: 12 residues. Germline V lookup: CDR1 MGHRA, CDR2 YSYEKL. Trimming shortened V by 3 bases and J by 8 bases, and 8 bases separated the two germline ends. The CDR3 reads CASSQGADEQFF. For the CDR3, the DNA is TGCGCCAGCAGCCAGGGAGCGGATGAGCAGTTCTTC.

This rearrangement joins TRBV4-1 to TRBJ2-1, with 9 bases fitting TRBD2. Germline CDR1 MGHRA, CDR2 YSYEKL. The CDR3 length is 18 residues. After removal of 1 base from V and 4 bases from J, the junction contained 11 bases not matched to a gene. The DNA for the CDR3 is TGCGCCAGCAGCCAAGTTAGCGGGAGAGCCCATCGTTACAATGAGCAGTTCTTC. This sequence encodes CASSQVSGRAHRYNEQFF.